The rows below give T cell receptor beta chains drawn from one sample of a study of blood T cell repertoires in COVID-19. This table comes from immunoSEQ multiplex PCR, and its TCRdb copy is limited to in-frame clones, with some not included. Of some 220,000 clones detected, about 78% appear once; the ten largest clones hold 5.5% to 8.5%. The sequencing sample was made of peripheral blood. These receptors came from a woman in her sixties or seventies with acute or convalescent COVID-19. Both conserved end residues are part of each CDR3. The D gene is left open where the match is weak. Where a row states a size, it is once, few, many or the class of an expanded clone; other rows omit it.

TRBV9	NA	TRBJ2-2	many	CASSVEIGELFF	TGTGCCAGCAGCGTCGAGATCGGGGAGCTGTTTTTT
TRBV27	NA	TRBJ2-2	NA	CASSLSSGTGELFF	TGTGCCAGCAGTTTATCGTCGGGGACCGGGGAGCTGTTTTTT
TRBV24-1	NA	TRBJ1-1	many	CAPPPRPNTEAFF	TGTGCCCCCCCTCCGCGGCCGAACACTGAAGCTTTCTTT
TRBV27	TRBD2	TRBJ2-4	once	CASSSAGGGKNIQYF	TGTGCCAGCAGTTCGGCGGGGGGGGGCAAAAACATTCAGTACTTC
TRBV6-5	TRBD1	TRBJ1-5	NA	CASSVTGGWNQPQHF	TGTGCCAGCAGCGTAACAGGGGGCTGGAATCAGCCCCAGCATTTT
TRBV3-1/TRBV3-2	NA	TRBJ2-1	NA	CASSRRPRDNEQFF	TGTGCCAGCAGCCGACGACCGAGGGACAATGAGCAGTTCTTC
TRBV6-2/TRBV6-3	NA	TRBJ2-1	few	CASSSGESAYNEQFF	TGTGCCAGCAGTTCGGGGGAGTCGGCCTACAATGAGCAGTTCTTC
TRBV10-3	NA	TRBJ2-6	NA	CAISDTGANVLTF	TGTGCCATCAGTGACACTGGGGCCAACGTCCTGACTTTC
TRBV6-4	NA	TRBJ2-2	NA	CASRHQGTGELFF	TGTGCCAGCAGGCACCAGGGGACCGGGGAGCTGTTTTTT
TRBV30	NA	TRBJ2-3	NA	CAWSPPGGFETQYF	TGTGCCTGGAGTCCCCCCGGGGGTTTTGAGACGCAGTATTTT
TRBV6-5	NA	TRBJ1-5	NA	CASSKENSNQPQHF	TGTGCCAGCAGTAAGGAGAATAGCAATCAGCCCCAGCATTTT
TRBV24-1	NA	TRBJ2-7	NA	CATSDRTSYEQYF	TGTGCCACCAGTGACAGAACCTCCTACGAGCAGTACTTC
TRBV7-9	TRBD2	TRBJ2-5	NA	CASSLVLAGQETQYF	TGTGCCAGCAGCTTAGTTTTAGCGGGGCAAGAGACCCAGTACTTC
TRBV7-9	NA	TRBJ2-7	NA	CASSPGPMTESSSYEQYF	TGTGCCAGCAGCCCCGGCCCAATGACAGAATCGAGCTCCTACGAGCAGTACTTC
TRBV6-1	NA	TRBJ1-1	NA	CASSDQRRLTEAFF	TGTGCCAGCAGTGACCAGAGGAGGCTCACTGAAGCTTTCTTT
TRBV2	TRBD1	TRBJ2-6	NA	CATRGQLSGANVLTF	TGTGCCACCCGGGGACAGCTCTCTGGGGCCAACGTCCTGACTTTC
TRBV10-2	NA	TRBJ2-1	once	CASSESRLAREQFF	TGCGCCAGCAGTGAGTCGAGGCTAGCACGTGAGCAGTTCTTC
TRBV3-1/TRBV3-2	NA	TRBJ1-5	NA	CASSQSPGQYQPQHF	TGTGCCAGCAGCCAATCTCCAGGTCAATATCAGCCCCAGCATTTT
TRBV29-1	NA	TRBJ1-1	NA	CSVLSGRAFF	TGCAGCGTCCTATCAGGTCGGGCTTTCTTT
TRBV5-1	TRBD1	TRBJ2-3	NA	CASSSTGYTDTQYF	TGCGCCAGCAGCTCGACAGGGTACACAGATACGCAGTATTTT
TRBV5-1	NA	TRBJ1-4	NA	CASSEQAGKLFF	TGCGCCAGCAGCGAACAAGCGGGAAAACTGTTTTTT
TRBV24-1	TRBD2	TRBJ2-1	NA	CATSPGGGLLNEQFF	TGTGCCACCAGTCCCGGCGGGGGGTTGCTCAATGAGCAGTTCTTC
TRBV1	NA	TRBJ1-2	few	CTSSQVPMQDGRDRNVYGYTF	TGCACCAGCAGCCAAGTTCCGATGCAAGACGGAAGAGACAGGAACGTTTATGGCTACACCTTC
TRBV5-1	NA	TRBJ2-1	few	CASSLVPGSHNEQFF	TGCGCCAGCAGCTTGGTACCAGGGTCACACAATGAGCAGTTCTTC
TRBV2	TRBD1	TRBJ2-3	NA	CASRAGQGMDTQYF	TGTGCCAGCAGAGCGGGACAGGGAATGGATACGCAGTATTTT
TRBV7-3	NA	TRBJ2-5	NA	CASSLSGPRVAGQETQYF	TGTGCCAGCAGCTTATCCGGTCCCCGTGTGGCGGGGCAAGAGACCCAGTACTTC
TRBV5-6	NA	TRBJ2-4	NA	CASISRTRGIQYF	TGTGCCAGCATTTCTCGAACTCGGGGCATTCAGTACTTC
TRBV11-2	TRBD2	TRBJ2-1	NA	CASSLRGGRDEQFF	TGTGCCAGCAGCTTACGGGGGGGTCGAGATGAGCAGTTCTTC
TRBV6-2/TRBV6-3	TRBD1	TRBJ2-7	NA	CASSDQTGGYYEQYF	TGTGCCAGCAGCGACCAAACAGGGGGGTACTACGAGCAGTACTTC
TRBV3-1/TRBV3-2	TRBD1	TRBJ1-2	NA	CASSPRQGRQNIGYTF	TGTGCCAGCAGCCCCCGACAGGGGCGACAAAACATAGGCTACACCTTC
TRBV11-3	TRBD1	TRBJ2-7	NA	CASSTRWGDRPYEQYF	TGTGCCAGCAGCACCCGCTGGGGGGACAGGCCCTACGAGCAGTACTTC
TRBV9	NA	TRBJ2-2	NA	CASSVAGNTGELFF	TGTGCCAGCAGCGTGGCAGGGAACACCGGGGAGCTGTTTTTT
TRBV6-5	TRBD2	TRBJ2-7	NA	CASRHSGGASYEQYF	TGTGCCAGCAGACACAGCGGGGGGGCCTCCTACGAGCAGTACTTC
TRBV3-1/TRBV3-2	NA	TRBJ1-5	NA	CASSQDLRSNQPQHF	TGTGCCAGCAGCCAAGATTTACGGAGTAATCAGCCCCAGCATTTT
TRBV2	TRBD1	TRBJ1-2	NA	CASSESGGGDGYTF	TGTGCCAGCAGTGAGTCAGGGGGTGGTGATGGCTACACCTTC
TRBV6-1	TRBD2	TRBJ2-5	once	CASSEPRGKRWTQYF	TGTGCCAGCAGTGAACCGCGGGGGAAACGGTGGACCCAGTACTTC
TRBV9	NA	TRBJ2-2	NA	CASSGITGELFF	TGTGCCAGCAGCGGTATCACCGGGGAGCTGTTTTTT
TRBV27	NA	TRBJ1-6	NA	CASSLGSPLHF	TGTGCCAGCAGTCTCGGTTCACCCCTCCACTTT
TRBV19	NA	TRBJ1-6	NA	CASSMAGMGSPLHF	TGTGCCAGTAGTATGGCAGGGATGGGGTCACCCCTCCACTTT
TRBV15	TRBD1	TRBJ1-1	NA	CATSRDPDRATEAFF	TGTGCCACCAGCAGAGATCCGGACAGGGCCACTGAAGCTTTCTTT
TRBV30	NA	TRBJ1-2	few	CAWSVQYGYTF	TGTGCCTGGAGTGTACAGTATGGCTACACCTTC
TRBV29-1	NA	TRBJ1-2	NA	CSVEPGGPGYGYTF	TGCAGCGTTGAACCCGGGGGACCGGGCTATGGCTACACCTTC
TRBV14	TRBD2	TRBJ2-5	few	CASSLLTSGGAQETQYF	TGTGCCAGCAGCCTCTTGACTAGCGGGGGGGCCCAAGAGACCCAGTACTTC
TRBV23-1	NA	TRBJ2-5	NA	CASGIRGKWETQYF	TGCGCCAGCGGGATCAGGGGAAAGTGGGAGACCCAGTACTTC
TRBV4-3	TRBD1	TRBJ2-1	NA	CASSQVRPQGGLRNEQFF	TGCGCCAGCAGCCAAGTCAGACCACAGGGGGGCCTGAGGAATGAGCAGTTCTTC
TRBV12-3/TRBV12-4	TRBD1	TRBJ1-3	NA	CASSFDRGNTIYF	TGTGCCAGCAGTTTTGACAGGGGGAACACCATATATTTT
TRBV10-3	TRBD2	TRBJ2-3	NA	CAIRQGLAGGTDTQYF	TGTGCCATCAGACAGGGACTAGCGGGGGGGACAGATACGCAGTATTTT
TRBV5-4	TRBD2	TRBJ2-1	once	CASSTDASGYQFF	TGTGCCAGCAGCACAGATGCTAGCGGGTATCAGTTCTTC
TRBV5-4	NA	TRBJ2-4	NA	CASSLDLARGGNIQYF	TGTGCCAGCAGCTTGGATTTGGCGCGGGGCGGGAACATTCAGTACTTC